The 9 T cell receptor beta chains below come from one sample, sequenced in a study of regulatory T cells in long-lasting Graves disease. For TCR beta, libraries came from iRepertoire HTBI primers and Arm-PCR of CDR3 regions. One entry per CDR3 protein results from TCRdb running MiXCR on the multiplex PCR reads. Of approximately 380,000 distinct CDR3 sequences detected, around 21% appear once; the ten largest clones hold around 21%. Time point denoted: persistent/refractory GD, antithyroid drugs over 5 years with positive TRAb. Extracted PBMC RNA gave rise to the TCR library. The source material was peripheral blood mononuclear cells (PBMCs), sampled when the disease was refractory, from a patient treated with antithyroid drugs. These receptors originate from a female donor with Graves disease.

The chain employs TRBV19 and TRBJ2-2, with D perhaps matching TRBD2 (6 bases). The CDR3 is made up of 13 amino acids. The V gene lost 6 bases and the J gene lost 3 bases, with 8 bases spanning the gap. Germline CDR1 LNHDA, CDR2 SQIVND (reference sequence). The CDR3 DNA reads as TGTGCCAGTAGAGGAGGGTACACCGGGGAGCTGTTTTTT. Protein: CASRGGYTGELFF.

A remark on this clonotype: A single base is all that separates this from a far larger clone, so a read error is likely. The chain uses TRBV2 and TRBJ2-5; 7 bases match TRBD1. Looked up from germline, CDR1 is SNHLY and CDR2 is FYNNEI. This CDR3 has 15 residues. This CDR3 is CASSQDRDRQEAQYF. CDR3 DNA sequence: TGTGCCAGCAGTCAGGACCGGGACAGACAAGAGGCCCAGTACTTC.

This clonotype has ten or more counts. V and J are TRBV12-3 or TRBV12-4 and TRBJ1-1; D remains unclear. V was cut by 1 base and J by 1 base, with 10 bases left in between. The CDR3 is 15 amino acids. The chain's CDR3 is CASSLGAQRNTEAFF. DNA of the CDR3: TGTGCCAGCAGTTTAGGGGCCCAAAGGAACACTGAAGCTTTCTTT.

Only a few counts were recorded for this clonotype. The genes are TRBV6-1 and TRBJ2-7, with D possibly being TRBD1 or TRBD2 (5 bases each). The CDR3 totals 14 residues. Deletions cut 6 bases from V and 2 bases from J, with 14 bases between. Germline CDR1 is MNHNS and CDR2 is SASEGT. The CDR3 coding sequence is TGTGCCAGCAGCCGAGGGGTATCGGCCTACGAGCAGTACTTC. Amino acids: CASSRGVSAYEQYF.

The CDR3 nucleotides read TGTGCCAGCCGGACGGATAGTAGCACTGAAGCTTTCTTT. It yields the protein CASRTDSSTEAFF. The rearrangement links TRBV2 to TRBJ1-1; D ambiguous. V was trimmed by 8 bases and J by 4 bases, leaving 14 bases between them. The CDR3 totals 13 residues. The germline V gene has CDR1 SNHLY and CDR2 FYNNEI.

This clonotype was seen many times. J is TRBJ2-5 and V is TRBV20-1, with D unclear. From germline, CDR1 is DFQATT and CDR2 SNEGSKA (reference sequence). This CDR3 region has 11 residues. The V end lost 1 base, the J end lost 5 bases, and 5 bases lay between the germline ends. Written as DNA, the CDR3 is TGCAGTGCTAGAGCTCGGGAGACCCAGTACTTC. It translates to CSARARETQYF.

Regarding this clonotype: A much larger clonotype is one base distant, so this may be a read error. The gene calls are TRBV2 and TRBJ2-5; D is perhaps TRBD1 (5 bases). V lost 8 bases, J lost 4 bases, and 14 bases lay in between. The CDR3 is made up of 13 amino acids. Per germline, CDR1 SNHLY and CDR2 FYNNEI. The chain's CDR3 is CASGVIQGETQYF. CDR3 nucleotide sequence: TGTGCCAGCGGTGTAATCCAGGGAGAGACCCAGTACTTC.

The chain has TRBV7-9 and TRBJ2-7; a possible D gene is TRBD2 (5 bases). The V gene's germline CDR1 is SEHNR and CDR2 FQNEAQ (reference sequence). V was cut by 7 bases and J by 7 bases, with 11 bases left in between. The CDR3 consists of 11 residues. The CDR3 DNA reads as TGTGCCAGCAACCGAGGGAAGGAGCAGTACTTC. Amino acid sequence: CASNRGKEQYF.

The chain couples TRBV29-1 to TRBJ2-2; D is perhaps TRBD2 (5 bases). This CDR3 contains 14 residues. Trimming stripped 6 bases from V and 9 bases from J, with 20 bases between. Per germline, CDR1 SQVTM and CDR2 ANQGSEA. Written as DNA, the CDR3 is TGCAGCGTCGTACAGCCGGGATACGGCCGGGAGCTGTTTTTT. Translated: CSVVQPGYGRELFF.